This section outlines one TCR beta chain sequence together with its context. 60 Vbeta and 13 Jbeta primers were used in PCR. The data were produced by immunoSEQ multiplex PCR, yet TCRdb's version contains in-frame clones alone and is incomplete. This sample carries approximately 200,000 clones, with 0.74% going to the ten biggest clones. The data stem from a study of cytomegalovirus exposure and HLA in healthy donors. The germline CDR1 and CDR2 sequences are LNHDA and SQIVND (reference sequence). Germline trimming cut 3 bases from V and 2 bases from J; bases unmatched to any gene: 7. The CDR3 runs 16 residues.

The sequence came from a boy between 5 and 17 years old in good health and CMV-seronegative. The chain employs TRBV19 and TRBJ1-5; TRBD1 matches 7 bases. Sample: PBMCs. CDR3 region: CASSMEGAPGNQPQHF. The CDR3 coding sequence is TGTGCCAGTAGTATGGAGGGGGCGCCGGGCAATCAGCCCCAGCATTTT.